This T cell receptor (beta chain) originates from a study of OX40 agonist ivuxolimab in advanced cancers. Study-wide points: In the 0.1 to 3.0 mg/kg range, CD4+ and CD8+ blood T cells had expanded clonally by week 6.

There are a few counts of this clone. Its antigen is not known. Clones were sequenced by immunoSEQ multiplex PCR, and TCRdb holds only the in-frame ones, with some missing. The sample has 100,000 to 120,000 clones; roughly 87% are singletons. Trimming pared 3 bases from V and 1 base from J, leaving 12 bases between. Germline V gene lookup returns CDR1 LNHDA and CDR2 SQIVND (reference sequence). The CDR3 loop spans 15 amino acids. V usage is TRBV19 and J usage is TRBJ1-2, with D unresolved. The sample was CD4+ or CD8+ T cells sorted from blood, taken in a trial of the OX40 agonist ivuxolimab. The TCR originated in an adult with an advanced solid tumor such as melanoma, head and neck, liver or kidney cancer. The CDR3 here is CASSIRRDFNYGYTF. CDR3 in DNA: TGTGCCAGTAGTATTAGGAGGGATTTTAACTATGGCTACACCTTC.